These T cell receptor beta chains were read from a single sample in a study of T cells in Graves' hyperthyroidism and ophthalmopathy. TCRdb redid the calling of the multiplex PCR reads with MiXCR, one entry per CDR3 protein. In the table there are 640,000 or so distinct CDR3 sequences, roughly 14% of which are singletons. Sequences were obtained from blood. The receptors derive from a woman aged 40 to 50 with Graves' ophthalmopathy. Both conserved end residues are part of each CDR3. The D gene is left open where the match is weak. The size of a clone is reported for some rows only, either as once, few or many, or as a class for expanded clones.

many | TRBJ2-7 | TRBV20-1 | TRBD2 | TGCAGTGCTAGAGATCTGCTAGCGGGAGGCTACGAGCAGTACTTC | CSARDLLAGGYEQYF
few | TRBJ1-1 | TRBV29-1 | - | TGCAGCGTGGGCTTATCCAACACTGAAACTTTCTTT | CSVGLSNTETFF
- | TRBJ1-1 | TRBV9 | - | TGTGCCAGCAGCCCCACGGGACACCCAAACACTGAAGCTTTCTTT | CASSPTGHPNTEAFF
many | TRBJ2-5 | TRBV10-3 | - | TGTGCCATCAGGCGAGAGCTTACCCAAGAGACCCAGTACTTC | CAIRRELTQETQYF
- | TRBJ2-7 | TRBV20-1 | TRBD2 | TGCAGTGCTGCACCTCTAGCGGGAGGAATCTTCTACGAGCAGTACTTC | CSAAPLAGGIFYEQYF
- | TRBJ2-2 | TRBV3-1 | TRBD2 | TGTGCCAGCAGCCAAGGCCCTAGCGGGAACACCGGGGAGCTGTTTTTT | CASSQGPSGNTGELFF
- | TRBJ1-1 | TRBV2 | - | TGTGCCAGCAGTACAGGGATTTCAATGAACACTGAAGCTTTCTTT | CASSTGISMNTEAFF
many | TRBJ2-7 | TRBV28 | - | TGTGCCAGCAGTTCCCCACTGATCCCCTCCTACGAGCAGTACTTC | CASSSPLIPSYEQYF
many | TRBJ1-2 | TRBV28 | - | TGTGCCAGCAGTTTAGGCCCGTTACCCTATGGCTACACCTTC | CASSLGPLPYGYTF
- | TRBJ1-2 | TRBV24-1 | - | TGTGCCACCAGTGATTCACCCTCCATTGGAGGCTACACCTTC | CATSDSPSIGGYTF
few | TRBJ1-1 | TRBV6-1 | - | TGTGCCAGCAGTGAAGGGGGCGCGTTAACTGAAGCTTTCTTT | CASSEGGALTEAFF
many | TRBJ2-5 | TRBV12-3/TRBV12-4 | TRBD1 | TGTGCCAGCAGAGTATCGGGACAGGCGTTCGGGGAGACCCAGTACTTC | CASRVSGQAFGETQYF
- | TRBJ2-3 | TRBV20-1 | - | TGCAGTGCTAGAGATTCAGATACGCAGTATTTT | CSARDSDTQYF
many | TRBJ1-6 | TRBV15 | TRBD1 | TGTGCCACCAGCAGAGCAGGGGGCTCTGCGAATTCACCCCTCCACTTT | CATSRAGGSANSPLHF
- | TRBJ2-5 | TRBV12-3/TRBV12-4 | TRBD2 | TGTGCCAGCAGTCGCCCAGCGGGGGAGGAGACCCAGTACTTC | CASSRPAGEETQYF
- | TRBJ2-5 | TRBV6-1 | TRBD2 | TGTGCCAGCGCCTCGATTTGGACTAGCGGGGAAAAAGAGACCCAGTACTTC | CASASIWTSGEKETQYF
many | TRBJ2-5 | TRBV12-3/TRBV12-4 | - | TGTGCCAGCAGGGGCCCAAGCCAAGAGACCCAGTACTTC | CASRGPSQETQYF
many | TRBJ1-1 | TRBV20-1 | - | TGCAGTGCTAGAGAGGGTTCCAAGAACACTGAAGCTTTCTTT | CSAREGSKNTEAFF
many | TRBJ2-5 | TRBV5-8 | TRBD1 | TGTGCCAGCAGCTCGGGGACAGGGAATTTGGAGACCCAGTACTTC | CASSSGTGNLETQYF
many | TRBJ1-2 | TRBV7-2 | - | TGTGCCAGCAGCTTAAGTGTGGCAGGCCCCCATGGCTACACCTTC | CASSLSVAGPHGYTF
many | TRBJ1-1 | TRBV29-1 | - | TGCAGCGTTGAACAATACAGCATGAACACTGAAGCTTTCTTT | CSVEQYSMNTEAFF
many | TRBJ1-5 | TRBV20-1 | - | TGCAGTGCTAGAGATCCAGGACGAAACTCCAATCAGCCCCAGCATTTT | CSARDPGRNSNQPQHF
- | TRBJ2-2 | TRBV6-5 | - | TGTGCCAGCAGTTACGCTAGCCCCACCGGGGAGCTGTTTTTT | CASSYASPTGELFF
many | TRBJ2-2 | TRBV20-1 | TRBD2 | TGCAGTGCCAAACTAGCGGGAGGGCTCGGGGAGCTGTTTTTT | CSAKLAGGLGELFF
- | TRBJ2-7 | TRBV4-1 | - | TGCGCCAGCAGCCAAGAAAACGATATACCTTCCTACGAGCAGTACTTC | CASSQENDIPSYEQYF
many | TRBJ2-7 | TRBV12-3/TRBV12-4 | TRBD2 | TGTGCCAGCAGTGTACTAGCGGACGAGCAGTACTTC | CASSVLADEQYF
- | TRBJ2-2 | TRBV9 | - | TGTGCCAGCAGCGGGGGACTGTCCACCGGGGAGCTGTTTTTT | CASSGGLSTGELFF
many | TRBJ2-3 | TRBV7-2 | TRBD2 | TGTGCCAGCAGCTTGGGACTAGCATCAGATACGCAGTATTTT | CASSLGLASDTQYF
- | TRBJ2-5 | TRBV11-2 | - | TGTGCCAGCAGCCCCCAGGAGTTCCAAGAGACCCAGTACTTC | CASSPQEFQETQYF
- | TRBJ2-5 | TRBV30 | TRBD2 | TGTGCCTGGAGTAGAGGACTAGGACAAGAGACCCAGTACTTC | CAWSRGLGQETQYF
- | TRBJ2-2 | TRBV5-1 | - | TGCGCCAGCAGGCTGGGTGCTGGGGGAGTCTCCACCGGGGAGCTGTTTTTT | CASRLGAGGVSTGELFF
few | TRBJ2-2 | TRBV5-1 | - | TGCGCCAGCAGCCTGGACACGCCGCGGACCGGGGAGCTGTTTTTT | CASSLDTPRTGELFF
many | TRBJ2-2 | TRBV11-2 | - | TGTGCCAGCAGCTTAGGCGTATGGGAGAACACCGGGGAGCTGTTTTTT | CASSLGVWENTGELFF
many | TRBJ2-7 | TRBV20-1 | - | TGCAGTGCTAGAGATCGCGGGACTTCCATGTACGAGCAGTACTTC | CSARDRGTSMYEQYF
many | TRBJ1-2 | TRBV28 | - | TGTGCCAGCAGTTCGAACCCGGGACATGTCTACACCTTC | CASSSNPGHVYTF
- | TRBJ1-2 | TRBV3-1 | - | TGTGCCAGCAGCCAAGATCCCGGGGGGGATGGCTACACCTTC | CASSQDPGGDGYTF
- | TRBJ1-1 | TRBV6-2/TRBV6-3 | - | TGTGCCAGCACCTACCCGACAGTTGAAGCTTTCTTT | CASTYPTVEAFF
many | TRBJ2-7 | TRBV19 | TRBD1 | TGTGCCAGGCGCTCAGGGGGTAGCTCCTACGAGCAGTACTTC | CARRSGGSSYEQYF
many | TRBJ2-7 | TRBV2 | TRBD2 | TGTGCCAGTAACCTCGGGAGCGGGAATGACGAGCAGTACTTC | CASNLGSGNDEQYF
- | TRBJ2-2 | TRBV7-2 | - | TGTGCCAGCAGCCACATTAGTATCTGGGAGCTGTTTTTT | CASSHISIWELFF
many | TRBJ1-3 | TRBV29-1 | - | TGCAGCGTGAGGGGCGGACGGTCTGGAAACACCATATATTTT | CSVRGGRSGNTIYF
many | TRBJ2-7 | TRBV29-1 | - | TGCAGCGTTGAAGATCATAACGGACAGACCTACGAGCAGTACTTC | CSVEDHNGQTYEQYF
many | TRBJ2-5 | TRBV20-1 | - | TGCAGTGCCCTTCGCCCGGGGGAGACCCAGTACTTC | CSALRPGETQYF
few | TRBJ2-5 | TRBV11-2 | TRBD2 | TGTGCCAGCAGCTTAGGACTAGCGGGGCCCTCCCGGGAGACCCAGTACTTC | CASSLGLAGPSRETQYF
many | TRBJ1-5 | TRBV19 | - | TGTGCCAGTAGTTTGATTCCTCAAGGGTCGGGAATACAGCCCCAGCATTTT | CASSLIPQGSGIQPQHF
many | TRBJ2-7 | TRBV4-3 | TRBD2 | TGCGCCAGCAGCCAAGACTCCACTAGCGGGAGCTACGAGCAGTACTTC | CASSQDSTSGSYEQYF
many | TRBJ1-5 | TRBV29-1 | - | TGCAGCGTCACCGGAGAGGGTGTGGGACAGCCCCAGCATTTT | CSVTGEGVGQPQHF
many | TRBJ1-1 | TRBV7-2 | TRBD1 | TGTGCCAGCAGGCTCGGACAGGCGAACACTGAAGCTTTCTTT | CASRLGQANTEAFF
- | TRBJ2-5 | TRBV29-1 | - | TGCAGCGTTCGACGAGCAGTGGTCGGGAAGACCCAGTACTTC | CSVRRAVVGKTQYF
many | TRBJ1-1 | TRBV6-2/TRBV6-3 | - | TGTGCCAGCAGCCCTGCCAACGGGGGTAGGGCCATGAACACTGAAGCTTTCTTT | CASSPANGGRAMNTEAFF
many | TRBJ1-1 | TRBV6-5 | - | TGTGCCAGCAGTTACCAGGGCAGGAGTAATGCTTTCTTT | CASSYQGRSNAFF
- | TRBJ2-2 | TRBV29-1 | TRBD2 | TGCAGCGTTTCCCCGACTAGCGGGAGCACCGGGGAGCTGTTTTTT | CSVSPTSGSTGELFF
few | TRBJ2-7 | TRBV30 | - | TGTGCCTGGAGTTCGGGACACAACTACGAGCAGTACTTC | CAWSSGHNYEQYF